The rows below give T cell receptor beta chains drawn from one sample of a study of blood T cell repertoires in COVID-19. This table comes from immunoSEQ multiplex PCR, and its TCRdb copy is limited to in-frame clones, with some not included. The sample shows about 110,000 clones, around 74% of them seen only once. Sequenced: peripheral blood. The receptor source for this set is a woman aged 55-75 years with acute or convalescent COVID-19. Each CDR3 is given with its conserved first and last residue. The D gene is left open where the match is weak. Only part of the rows carry a size: once, few, many, or a class if the clone is expanded.

TRBV14,TRBD1,TRBJ1-6,NA,CASSQDRGTGGSPLHF,TGTGCCAGCAGCCAAGACCGGGGGACAGGGGGTTCACCCCTCCACTTT
TRBV2,TRBD1,TRBJ1-2,NA,CASSRDRDGVGGYTF,TGTGCCAGCTCTCGCGACAGGGACGGGGTGGGCGGCTACACCTTC
TRBV5-5,TRBD1,TRBJ1-2,NA,CASSPTGTATTYGYTF,TGCGCCAGCAGCCCCACCGGGACAGCAACGACCTATGGCTACACCTTC
TRBV15,TRBD1,TRBJ1-5,NA,CATSRDRQGAYQPQHF,TGTGCCACCAGCAGAGATCGACAGGGGGCATATCAGCCCCAGCATTTT
TRBV29-1,TRBD1,TRBJ2-2,NA,CSVEASPGGTGELFF,TGCAGCGTTGAAGCCTCCCCAGGGGGCACCGGGGAGCTGTTTTTT
TRBV19,TRBD1,TRBJ1-2,NA,CASRQGLNYGYTF,TGTGCCAGCCGACAGGGACTTAACTATGGCTACACCTTC
TRBV29-1,TRBD1,TRBJ1-4,few,CSVWTGPNEKLFF,TGCAGCGTCTGGACAGGTCCTAATGAAAAACTGTTTTTT
TRBV5-1,TRBD2,TRBJ2-3,NA,CASSSIAGGDEWQYF,TGCGCCAGCAGCTCGATCGCGGGGGGGGACGAGTGGCAGTATTTT
TRBV6-5,NA,TRBJ1-6,NA,CASSYSRWRSPLHF,TGTGCCAGCAGTTACTCGAGGTGGAGATCACCCCTCCACTTT
TRBV3-1/TRBV3-2,NA,TRBJ2-2,NA,CASSPTSTRGFGTGELFF,TGTGCCAGCAGCCCAACATCGACAAGGGGCTTTGGGACCGGGGAGCTGTTTTTT
TRBV7-2,TRBD1,TRBJ1-5,NA,CASSLAGTGGNQPQHF,TGTGCCAGCAGCTTAGCCGGGACAGGGGGCAATCAGCCCCAGCATTTT
TRBV2,TRBD1,TRBJ1-6,once,CASSEGVKGQFNSPLHF,TGTGCCAGCAGTGAAGGAGTCAAGGGACAGTTTAATTCACCCCTCCACTTT
TRBV20-1,NA,TRBJ2-3,many,CSATSGDTQYF,TGCAGTGCAACTTCGGGGGATACGCAGTATTTT
TRBV30,NA,TRBJ1-4,NA,CAWSEDRHEKLFF,TGTGCCTGGAGTGAGGACAGACATGAAAAACTGTTTTTT